This T cell receptor beta chain was retrieved from a study of shared clonotypes between healthy human individuals. Study outcomes and limitations: As a rule, naive subsets had a larger estimated richness than memory subsets.

CDR3 length: 14 amino acids. Germline V gives CDR1 SGHRS, CDR2 YFSETQ. The germline V and J ends were trimmed by 0 bases and 4 bases, with 9 bases remaining between them. Some clones are missing from TCRdb's copy, which holds only in-frame ones; the method was immunoSEQ multiplex PCR. This sample has some 1 million clones, with approximately 70% found just once. The study drew all its donors from Caucasian adults living in Nashville, Tennessee. A remark on this clone: Antigen unknown. Additional DNA sequences in this sample encode the identical CDR3.

The V gene is TRBV5-1, the J gene TRBJ2-3; possible D gene TRBD2, 6 bases. Sequences were obtained from memory CD4+ T cells sorted from blood. Described subset: CD45RA-negative fraction. The clonotype originates from a man aged 18 to 35 in good health. The CDR3 region is CASSLGLEADTQYF. Written as DNA, the CDR3 is TGCGCCAGCAGCTTGGGACTAGAGGCAGATACGCAGTATTTT.